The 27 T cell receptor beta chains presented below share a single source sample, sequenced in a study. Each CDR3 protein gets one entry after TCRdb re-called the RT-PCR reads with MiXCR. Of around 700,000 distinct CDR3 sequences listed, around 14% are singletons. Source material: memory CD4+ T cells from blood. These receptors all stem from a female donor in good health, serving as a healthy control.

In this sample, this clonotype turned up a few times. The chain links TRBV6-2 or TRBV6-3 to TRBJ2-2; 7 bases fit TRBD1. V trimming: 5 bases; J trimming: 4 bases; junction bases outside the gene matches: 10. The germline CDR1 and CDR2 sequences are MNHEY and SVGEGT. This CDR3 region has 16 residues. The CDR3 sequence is CASSHDRAPSTGELFF. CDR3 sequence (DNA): TGTGCCAGCAGTCATGACAGGGCCCCAAGCACCGGGGAGCTGTTTTTT.

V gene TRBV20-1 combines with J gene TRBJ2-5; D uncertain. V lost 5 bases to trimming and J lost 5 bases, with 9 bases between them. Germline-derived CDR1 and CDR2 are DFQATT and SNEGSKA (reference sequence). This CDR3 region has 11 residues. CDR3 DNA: TGCAGTGCTGGTCCCTTGGAGACCCAGTACTTC. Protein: CSAGPLETQYF.

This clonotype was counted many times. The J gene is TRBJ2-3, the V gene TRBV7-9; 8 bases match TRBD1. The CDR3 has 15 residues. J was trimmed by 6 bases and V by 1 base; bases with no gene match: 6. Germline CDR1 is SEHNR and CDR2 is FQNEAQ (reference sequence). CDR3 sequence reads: CASSLGTGITDTQYF. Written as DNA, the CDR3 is TGTGCCAGCAGCTTAGGGACAGGGATCACCGATACGCAGTATTTT.

The CDR3 protein is CSARDGAGVAEAFF. In DNA, the CDR3 is TGCAGTGCTAGAGATGGGGCAGGGGTTGCTGAAGCTTTCTTT. The rearrangement links TRBV20-1 to TRBJ1-1, with D possibly TRBD1 on 6 matching bases. Trimming removed 0 bases at V and 6 bases at J, with 14 bases between. The length of the CDR3 is 14 residues. Germline V gene sequence: CDR1 DFQATT, CDR2 SNEGSKA (reference sequence).

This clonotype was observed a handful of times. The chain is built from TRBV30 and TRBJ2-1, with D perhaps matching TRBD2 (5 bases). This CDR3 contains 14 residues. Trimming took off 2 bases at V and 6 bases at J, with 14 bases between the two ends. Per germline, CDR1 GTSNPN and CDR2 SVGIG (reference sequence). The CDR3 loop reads CAWSSGAPPNEQFF. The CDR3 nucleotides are TGTGCCTGGAGTAGCGGTGCCCCCCCCAATGAGCAGTTCTTC.

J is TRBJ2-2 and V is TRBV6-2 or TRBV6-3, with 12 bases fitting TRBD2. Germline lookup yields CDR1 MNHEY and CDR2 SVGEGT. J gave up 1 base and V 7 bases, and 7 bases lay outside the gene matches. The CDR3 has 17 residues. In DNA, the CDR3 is TGTGCCAGCATCGATGGACTAGCGGGAAAGAACACCGGGGAGCTGTTTTTT. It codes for CASIDGLAGKNTGELFF.

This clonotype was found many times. CDR3: CASSPTRSQEQFF. The CDR3 region has the DNA TGTGCCAGCTCACCGACCCGGTCGCAAGAGCAGTTCTTC. The chain links TRBV18 to TRBJ2-1; D remains ambiguous. Per the germline V gene, CDR1 is KGHSH and CDR2 is LQKENI. Trimming took 3 bases from V and 10 from J, leaving 13 bases between them. The CDR3 spans 13 residues.

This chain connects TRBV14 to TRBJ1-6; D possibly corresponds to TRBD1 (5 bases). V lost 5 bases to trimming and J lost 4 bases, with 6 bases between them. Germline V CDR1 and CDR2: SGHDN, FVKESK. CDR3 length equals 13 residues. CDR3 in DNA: TGTGCCAGCAGCGGACATTATAATTCACCCCTCCACTTT. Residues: CASSGHYNSPLHF.

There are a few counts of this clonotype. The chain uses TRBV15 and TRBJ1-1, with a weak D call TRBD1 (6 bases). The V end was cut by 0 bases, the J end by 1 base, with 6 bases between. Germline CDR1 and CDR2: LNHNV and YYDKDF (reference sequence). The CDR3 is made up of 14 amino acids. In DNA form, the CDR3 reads TGTGCCACCAGCAGAGACAGGGGGAACACTGAAGCTTTCTTT. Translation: CATSRDRGNTEAFF.

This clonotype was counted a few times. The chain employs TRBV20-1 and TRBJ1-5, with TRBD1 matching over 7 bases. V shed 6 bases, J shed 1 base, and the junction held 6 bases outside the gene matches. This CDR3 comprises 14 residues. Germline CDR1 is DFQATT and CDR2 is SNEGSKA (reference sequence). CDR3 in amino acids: CSARSRGSNQPQHF. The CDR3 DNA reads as TGCAGTGCCAGATCCAGGGGGAGCAATCAGCCCCAGCATTTT.

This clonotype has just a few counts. The CDR3 protein is CASSHQGQAKNEQFF. CDR3 DNA: TGTGCCAGCAGCCACCAGGGACAGGCGAAGAATGAGCAGTTCTTC. This chain joins TRBV7-2 and TRBJ2-1; 8 nucleotides line up with TRBD1. Germline V lookup: CDR1 SGHTA, CDR2 FQGNSA. V lost 5 bases, J lost 7 bases, and 10 bases stayed unmatched. The CDR3 length is 15 residues.

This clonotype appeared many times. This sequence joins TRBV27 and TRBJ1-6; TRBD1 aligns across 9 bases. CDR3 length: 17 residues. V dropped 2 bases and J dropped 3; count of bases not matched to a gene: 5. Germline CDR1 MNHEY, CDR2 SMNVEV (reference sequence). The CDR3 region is CASSLREGQGYNSPLHF. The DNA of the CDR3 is TGTGCCAGCAGTTTACGGGAGGGACAGGGCTATAATTCACCCCTCCACTTT.

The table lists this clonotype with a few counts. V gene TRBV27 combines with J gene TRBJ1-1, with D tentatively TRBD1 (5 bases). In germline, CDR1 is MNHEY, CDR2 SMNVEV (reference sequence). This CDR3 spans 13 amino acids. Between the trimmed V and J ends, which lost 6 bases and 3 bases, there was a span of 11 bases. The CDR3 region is CASRYRSHTEAFF. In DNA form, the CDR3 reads TGTGCCAGCAGGTACAGGTCTCACACTGAAGCTTTCTTT.

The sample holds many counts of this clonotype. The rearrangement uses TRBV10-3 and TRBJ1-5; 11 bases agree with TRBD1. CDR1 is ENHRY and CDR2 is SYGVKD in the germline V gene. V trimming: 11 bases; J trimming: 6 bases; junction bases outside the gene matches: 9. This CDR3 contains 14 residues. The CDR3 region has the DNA TGTGCCTCTAACCCGGGACAGGGGGGTCAGCCCCAGCATTTT. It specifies CASNPGQGGQPQHF.

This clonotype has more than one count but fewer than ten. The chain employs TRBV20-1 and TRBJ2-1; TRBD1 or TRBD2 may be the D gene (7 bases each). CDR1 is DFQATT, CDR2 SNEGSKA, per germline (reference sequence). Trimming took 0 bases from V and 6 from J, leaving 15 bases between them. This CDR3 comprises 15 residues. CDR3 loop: CSARDWQGGSNEQFF. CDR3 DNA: TGCAGTGCTAGAGATTGGCAGGGGGGGAGCAATGAGCAGTTCTTC.

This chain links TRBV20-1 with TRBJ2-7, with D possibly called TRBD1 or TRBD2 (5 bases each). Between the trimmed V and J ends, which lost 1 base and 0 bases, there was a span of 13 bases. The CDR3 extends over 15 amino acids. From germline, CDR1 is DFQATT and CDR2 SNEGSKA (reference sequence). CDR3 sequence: CSARGGAGNSYEQYF. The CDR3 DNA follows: TGCAGTGCTAGAGGAGGGGCAGGGAACTCCTACGAGCAGTACTTC.

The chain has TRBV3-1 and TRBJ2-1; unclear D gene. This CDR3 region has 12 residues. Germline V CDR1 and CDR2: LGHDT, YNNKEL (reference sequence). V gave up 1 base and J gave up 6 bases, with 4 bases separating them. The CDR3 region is CASSQVANEQFF. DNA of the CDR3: TGTGCCAGCAGCCAAGTTGCCAATGAGCAGTTCTTC.

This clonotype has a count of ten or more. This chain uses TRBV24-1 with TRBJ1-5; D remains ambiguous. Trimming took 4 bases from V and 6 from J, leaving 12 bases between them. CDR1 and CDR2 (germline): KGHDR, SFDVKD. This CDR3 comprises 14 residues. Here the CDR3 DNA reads TGTGCCACCAGTGACGAACGAGGAGTTCAGCCCCAGCATTTT. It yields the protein CATSDERGVQPQHF.

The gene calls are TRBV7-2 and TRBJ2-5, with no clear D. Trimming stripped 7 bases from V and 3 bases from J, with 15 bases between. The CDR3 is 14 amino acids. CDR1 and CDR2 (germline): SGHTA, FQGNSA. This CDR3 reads CASTAVNPEETQYF. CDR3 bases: TGTGCCAGCACAGCAGTGAACCCGGAAGAGACCCAGTACTTC.

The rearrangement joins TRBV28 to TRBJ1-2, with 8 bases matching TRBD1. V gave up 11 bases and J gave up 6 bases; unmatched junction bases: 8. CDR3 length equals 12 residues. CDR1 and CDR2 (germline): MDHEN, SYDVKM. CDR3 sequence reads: CASRETGDGYTF. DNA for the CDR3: TGTGCCTCGAGGGAGACAGGGGATGGCTACACCTTC.

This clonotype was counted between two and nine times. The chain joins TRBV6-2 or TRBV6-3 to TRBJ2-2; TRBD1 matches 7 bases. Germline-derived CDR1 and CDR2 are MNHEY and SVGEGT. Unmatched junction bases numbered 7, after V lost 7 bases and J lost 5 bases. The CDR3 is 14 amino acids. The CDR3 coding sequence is TGTGCCAGCATGCCAGGGGGACGGACCGGGGAGCTGTTTTTT. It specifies CASMPGGRTGELFF.

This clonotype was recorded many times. Here the CDR3 reads CSARAPQGDEQYF. The CDR3 DNA sequence: TGCAGTGCTAGAGCACCACAGGGTGACGAGCAGTACTTC. The chain recombines TRBV20-1 with TRBJ2-7; perhaps TRBD1 as D (6 bases). The CDR3 length is 13 residues. Trimming removed 1 base from V and 5 bases from J, with 12 bases in between. Germline V gene data show CDR1 as DFQATT and CDR2 as SNEGSKA (reference sequence).

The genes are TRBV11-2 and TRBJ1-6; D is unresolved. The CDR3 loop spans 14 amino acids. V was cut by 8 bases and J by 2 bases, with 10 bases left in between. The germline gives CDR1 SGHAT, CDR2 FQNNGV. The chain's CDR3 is CASSSSAYNSPLHF. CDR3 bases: TGTGCCAGCTCATCGTCGGCCTATAATTCACCCCTCCACTTT.

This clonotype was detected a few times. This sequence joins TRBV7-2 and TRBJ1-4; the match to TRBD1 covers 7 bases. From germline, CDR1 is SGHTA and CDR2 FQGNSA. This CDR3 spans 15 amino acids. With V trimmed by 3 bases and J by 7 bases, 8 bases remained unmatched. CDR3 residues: CASSFRQGSSEKLFF. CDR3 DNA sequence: TGTGCCAGCAGCTTCAGACAGGGTAGTAGTGAAAAACTGTTTTTT.

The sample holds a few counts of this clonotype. The DNA of the CDR3 is TGCAGTGCTATTTCCGGGCAGGGGGCGGGAGAGACCCAGTACTTC. As protein: CSAISGQGAGETQYF. This chain connects TRBV20-1 to TRBJ2-5, with 8 bases identical to TRBD1. Germline V gene sequence: CDR1 DFQATT, CDR2 SNEGSKA (reference sequence). V was pared by 4 bases and J by 4 bases, with 11 bases of the junction left unmatched. The CDR3 sequence is 15 residues long.

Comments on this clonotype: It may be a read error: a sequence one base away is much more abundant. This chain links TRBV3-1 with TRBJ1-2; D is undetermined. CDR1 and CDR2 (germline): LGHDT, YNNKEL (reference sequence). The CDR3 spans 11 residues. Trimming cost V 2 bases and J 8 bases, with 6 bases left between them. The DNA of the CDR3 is TGTGCCAGCAGCCAATTCGACGGCTACACCTTC. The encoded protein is CASSQFDGYTF.

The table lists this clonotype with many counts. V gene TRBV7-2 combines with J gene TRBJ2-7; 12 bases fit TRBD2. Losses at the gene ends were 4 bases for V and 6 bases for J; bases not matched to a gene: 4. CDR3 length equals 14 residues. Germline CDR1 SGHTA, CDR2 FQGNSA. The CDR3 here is CASSSGLAGTEQYF. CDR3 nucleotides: TGTGCCAGCAGCTCGGGACTAGCGGGTACCGAGCAGTACTTC.